The clone carrying this TCR beta chain was counted many times. In germline, CDR1 is KGHDR, CDR2 SFDVKD. V dropped 2 bases and J dropped 8 bases, with 21 bases sitting between them. This CDR3 region has 17 residues. From the 5' RACE reads, TCRdb called clonotypes with MiXCR, one entry per CDR3 protein. The sample holds some 45,000 distinct CDR3 sequences, around 13% seen once. Documented time point: longitudinal time-point 2. This record belongs to a study of neurological immune-mediated disorders. This receptor was identified in a male donor with HTLV-1-associated myelopathy (HAM/TSP). The specimen sequenced was PBMCs. The rearrangement joins TRBV24-1 to TRBJ2-1; either TRBD1 or TRBD2 may fit D (6 bases each). The CDR3 loop reads CATSDSTPQGRIDEQFF. The DNA for the CDR3 is TGTGCCACCAGTGATTCCACCCCCCAGGGGAGGATCGATGAGCAGTTCTTC.